The 15 T cell receptor beta chains reported below all come from one sample, sequenced in a study of metastatic and nonmetastatic thyroid tumors. TCRdb re-called the PCR reads with MiXCR. The table records about 23,000 clones, roughly 25% of them present only once. No patient received treatment before thyroid surgery. The sample taken for sequencing was tumor tissue. These receptors were collected from a male donor with papillary thyroid cancer or a benign thyroid nodule (not recorded which). Some clones in this sample may be carry-over from other donors' samples.

This clone was counted ten times or more. The genes are TRBV29-1 and TRBJ2-1, with 7 bases lining up with TRBD1. This CDR3 region has 14 residues. Unmatched junction bases numbered 9, after V lost 4 bases and J lost 6 bases. CDR1 is SQVTM and CDR2 is ANQGSEA in the germline V gene. The CDR3 DNA follows: TGCAGCGTTGGGGCTCGACAGGGACGCAATGAGCAGTTCTTC. Its protein product is CSVGARQGRNEQFF.

This clone came up many times. The chain links TRBV4-1 to TRBJ1-5; D perhaps matches TRBD1 (5 bases). The CDR3 extends over 16 amino acids. The V end was cut by 0 bases, the J end by 6 bases, with 15 bases between. Germline CDR1 MGHRA, CDR2 YSYEKL. CDR3: CASSQEGGGVSQPQHF. CDR3 nucleotides: TGCGCCAGCAGCCAAGAGGGCGGGGGGGTGAGTCAGCCCCAGCATTTT.

This clone was recorded many times. The rearrangement links TRBV11-2 to TRBJ2-1, with TRBD2 identical over 15 bases. Germline V gene lookup returns CDR1 SGHAT and CDR2 FQNNGV. Trimming cost V 0 bases and J 5 bases; bases outside gene matches: 5. The CDR3 consists of 18 residues. CDR3 loop: CASSLEGTSGRHHNEQFF. The CDR3 DNA sequence: TGTGCCAGCAGCTTAGAGGGGACTAGCGGGAGGCATCACAATGAGCAGTTCTTC.

Comments on this clone: Germline is not matched at one junction end, which may reflect a read error. This chain uses TRBV28 with TRBJ2-3; TRBD2 matches 7 bases. This CDR3 spans 15 amino acids. The germline V gene encodes CDR1 MDHEN and CDR2 SYDVKM. The DNA of the CDR3 is TGTGCCAGCAGCTCCGCCAGGCGGGAGACGGATACTCAGTATTTT. Translation: CASSSARRETDTQYF.

This clone has ten or more counts. This CDR3 is also generated by other DNA sequences in the sample. The V and J genes are TRBV24-1 and TRBJ2-7; a possible D gene is TRBD1 (7 bases). The CDR3 consists of 15 residues. CDR1 and CDR2 from the germline V gene are KGHDR and SFDVKD. V shed 0 bases and J shed 6 bases, with 14 bases lying between them. CDR3 region: CATSDLVQGRCEQYF. The DNA of the CDR3 is TGTGCCACCAGTGATTTGGTACAGGGGAGGTGCGAGCAGTACTTC.

Judged by abundance, this clone is large. The chain couples TRBV6-1 to TRBJ2-7, with D unresolved. The CDR3 contains 12 residues. CDR1 and CDR2 from the germline V gene are MNHNS and SASEGT. Trimming shortened V by 5 bases and J by 6 bases, and 11 bases separated the two germline ends. CDR3 in amino acids: CASSYSPTEQYF. As DNA, the CDR3 is TGTGCCAGCAGTTATTCCCCGACCGAGCAGTACTTC.

In the case of this clone: At one end the junction does not follow the germline gene, possibly because of a read error. This sequence joins TRBV9 and TRBJ2-1; tentative D call: TRBD1 (5 bases). The germline gives CDR1 SGDLS, CDR2 YYNGEE. This CDR3 region has 16 residues. The CDR3: CASSTPRGVLYNEPFF. The CDR3 DNA sequence: TGTGCCAGCAGCACCCCTAGGGGTGTACTCTACAATGAGCCGTTCTTC.

The rearrangement uses TRBV2 and TRBJ1-5; a weak D match, TRBD1 (6 bases). Per germline, CDR1 SNHLY and CDR2 FYNNEI. The CDR3 extends over 14 amino acids. Trimming left V 6 bases short and J 7 bases short, with 16 bases between. CDR3 DNA sequence: TGTGCCAGCAGGCGGACAGCGACCGGGCAGCCCCAGCATTTT. This encodes CASRRTATGQPQHF.

This clone was counted at least ten times. The V gene is TRBV7-9, the J gene TRBJ2-1; D remains unclear. V lost 2 bases and J 9 bases, leaving 8 bases between the germline ends. The CDR3 is made up of 12 amino acids. CDR1 is SEHNR, CDR2 FQNEAQ, per germline (reference sequence). Written as DNA, the CDR3 is TGTGCCAGCAGCTTACAAGAGCTTGAGCAGTTCTTC. It encodes CASSLQELEQFF.

This clone was counted at least ten times. This sequence joins TRBV18 and TRBJ1-2, with TRBD1 matching 7 bases. The CDR3 is 17 amino acids. V was pared by 3 bases and J by 8 bases, with 18 bases of the junction left unmatched. CDR1 and CDR2 from the germline V gene are KGHSH and LQKENI. CDR3 sequence reads: CASSPSFDRERVGGYTF. The CDR3 nucleotides are TGTGCCAGCTCACCCTCATTCGACAGGGAAAGGGTCGGGGGCTACACCTTC.

This clone was picked up many times. V and J are TRBV7-6 and TRBJ2-2; no clear D gene. The CDR3 extends over 16 amino acids. Trimming took 1 base from V and 3 from J, leaving 12 bases between them. CDR1 and CDR2 from the germline V gene are SGHVS and FNYEAQ. The CDR3 loop is CASSLGVGRDTGELFF. The CDR3 DNA reads as TGTGCCAGCAGCTTAGGTGTGGGTCGGGACACCGGGGAGCTGTTTTTT.

Note on this clone: Just one base apart from a much larger clone, this may be a read error. V is TRBV30 and J is TRBJ1-6; D remains unclear. The V end was cut by 2 bases, the J end by 8 bases, with 10 bases between. The CDR3 consists of 13 residues. The V gene's germline CDR1 is GTSNPN and CDR2 SVGIG (reference sequence). The CDR3 loop reads CAWSWQRDSPLHF. CDR3 sequence (DNA): TGTGCCTGGAGTTGGCAGAGAGATTCACCCCTCCACTTT.

This clone has at least ten counts. A read error is possible here, since a much larger clone lies one base away. This chain joins TRBV12-3 or TRBV12-4 and TRBJ1-2; TRBD1 is a possible D gene (6 bases). This CDR3 has 16 residues. V dropped 8 bases and J dropped 3 bases, with 22 bases sitting between them. For the CDR3, the DNA is TGTGCCAGCCGAATCCTAGACTACAGGGTAGACTATGGCTACACCTTC. Translation gives CASRILDYRVDYGYTF.

The rearrangement links TRBV18 to TRBJ2-1, with TRBD1 matching over 9 bases. CDR3 length: 14 residues. Germline CDR1 KGHSH, CDR2 LQKENI. V lost 6 bases, J lost 4 bases, and 4 bases stayed unmatched. CDR3 DNA sequence: TGTGCCAGCTCCGGGACAGGGTATTACAATGAGCAGTTCTTC. Translated, it gives CASSGTGYYNEQFF.

This clone appeared a few times. J is TRBJ1-1 and V is TRBV28; D uncertain. V lost 2 bases and J lost 4, with 11 bases in between. This CDR3 is built from 14 residues. Germline CDR1 and CDR2: MDHEN and SYDVKM. The CDR3 DNA follows: TGTGCCAGCAGTTTAGTAGTTTTGGGCACTGAAGCTTTCTTT. This sequence encodes CASSLVVLGTEAFF.